This TCR beta chain came from a study of control samples from healthy donors and cancer patients. CDR1 is SGHTA, CDR2 FQGTGA, per germline. This CDR3 spans 12 amino acids. The ends were cut back, 2 bases at V and 14 bases at J, with 15 bases in the middle. This table comes from immunoSEQ multiplex PCR, and its TCRdb copy is limited to in-frame clones, with some not included. This sample has 100,000 to 150,000 clones, with about 88% found just once. The chain links TRBV7-3 to TRBJ1-1; D is perhaps TRBD1 (5 bases). Sequencing was carried out using blood. The TCR originated in a man aged 18-30 years in good health. The CDR3 sequence: CASSLYGTEFFF. The CDR3 bases are TGTGCCAGCAGCTTATATGGGACCGAGTTCTTCTTT.